The T cell receptor beta chain described here comes from a study of blood T cells in healthy people across ages. Looking at the study overall: Template-switching capture recovered about one barcoded beta molecule per two T cells. The study, taken as a whole, reports: It was held that the diversity estimates obtained from one million T cells were underestimates.

This clonotype was found once. What it binds is unknown. The germline CDR1 and CDR2 sequences are SNHLY and FYNNEI. V was clipped by 6 bases and J by 9 bases; unmatched bases: 11. The CDR3 sequence is 14 residues long. Next came a second PCR, run for roughly 6 to 11 cycles, which used a sample-barcoded 5' primer along with a J-beta primer mix. In TCRdb, the 5' RACE reads were re-called with MiXCR into one record per CDR3 protein. The table lists about 780,000 distinct CDR3 sequences, approximately 67% of them singletons. V usage is TRBV2 and J usage is TRBJ2-4; TRBD2 aligns across 7 bases. The source is a man aged 25-45 years in good health. Material: blood. CDR3 sequence (DNA): TGTGCCAGCAGGGGGGGGATTAACGCGGGCATTCAGTACTTC. Its translation is CASRGGINAGIQYF.